Shown below are 13 T cell receptor beta chains from a single sample sequenced in a study of T cell responses to AZD1222 COVID-19 vaccine. Only in-frame clones appear in the TCRdb table, and some are missing; sequencing was by immunoSEQ multiplex PCR. The table records 150,000 to 160,000 clones, about nine tenths of them present only once. Material: peripheral blood, obtained on day 0 of MenACWY control vaccination. The origin of the receptors is an adult in good health.

This clone was detected a few times. The V gene is TRBV27, the J gene TRBJ1-4, with D hard to call. CDR3 length equals 14 residues. Germline lookup yields CDR1 MNHEY and CDR2 SMNVEV (reference sequence). V dropped 10 bases and J dropped 7 bases, with 19 bases sitting between them. This chain's CDR3 is CATRRAGGFEKLFF. For the CDR3, the DNA is TGTGCCACCCGCCGGGCAGGTGGGTTTGAAAAACTGTTTTTT. Full variable domain (remainder filled in from reference TRBV27 and TRBJ1-4): EAQVTQNPRYLITVTGKKLTVTCSQNMNHEYMSWYRQDPGLGLRQIYYSMNVEVTDKGDVPEGYKVSRKEKRNFPLILESPSPNQTSLYFCATRRAGGFEKLFFGSGTQLSVL.

The chain couples TRBV7-9 to TRBJ1-5, with a weak D call TRBD1 (6 bases). Germline loops: CDR1 SEHNR, CDR2 FQNEAQ (reference sequence). The CDR3 extends over 13 amino acids. Trimming left V 8 bases short and J 5 bases short, with 13 bases between. The CDR3 DNA reads TGTGCCAGCGGCAGGGGTTCGGATCAGCCCCAGCATTTT. Translated: CASGRGSDQPQHF.

This clone was recorded only once. The chain links TRBV15 to TRBJ2-2, with 7 bases aligning to TRBD1. Germline CDR1 and CDR2: LNHNV and YYDKDF (reference sequence). CDR3 length equals 16 residues. The J segment lost 3 bases and the V segment lost 7 bases, leaving 11 bases of the junction unmatched. In nucleotides, the CDR3 is TGTGCCACCATAGGGGGAAATACAGGGGACACCGGGGAGCTGTTTTTT. Amino acid sequence: CATIGGNTGDTGELFF.

The chain links TRBV5-5 to TRBJ1-5; D call uncertain. The CDR3 has 14 amino acids. Germline CDR1 SGHKS, CDR2 YYEKEE (reference sequence). V dropped 0 bases and J dropped 0 bases, with 4 bases sitting between them. CDR3 amino acids: CASSLVVSNQPQHF. The CDR3 region has the DNA TGTGCCAGCAGCTTGGTAGTTAGCAATCAGCCCCAGCATTTT.

A few counts support this clone. The chain uses TRBV19 and TRBJ1-5, with unresolved D. Trimming removed 7 bases from V and 3 bases from J, with 13 bases in between. There are 14 residues in the CDR3. Looked up from germline, CDR1 is LNHDA and CDR2 is SQIVND (reference sequence). CDR3 sequence (DNA): TGTGCCAGTACCCCCCGCGCGATCAATCAGCCCCAGCATTTT. This gives the protein CASTPRAINQPQHF.

A single count supports this clone. The chain combines TRBV7-7 with TRBJ2-1; D could derive from TRBD1 or TRBD2 (5 bases each). The CDR3 consists of 19 residues. V was trimmed by 2 bases and J by 0 bases, leaving 20 bases between them. Germline CDR1 SSHAT, CDR2 FNYEAQ (reference sequence). Written as DNA, the CDR3 is TGTGCCAGCAGCTTAAGTGCCAGCTCGGGGCTGAGCTCCTACAATGAGCAGTTCTTC. This encodes CASSLSASSGLSSYNEQFF. Full variable domain (missing parts from reference TRBV7-7 and TRBJ2-1): GAGVSQSPRYKVTKRGQDVTLRCDPISSHATLYWYQQALGQGPEFLTYFNYEAQPDKSGLPSDRFSAERPEGSISTLTIQRTEQRDSAMYRCASSLSASSGLSSYNEQFFGPGTRLTVL.

The genes are TRBV28 and TRBJ2-7; weak D call: TRBD1 (6 bases). CDR3 length: 15 amino acids. The germline V gene has CDR1 MDHEN and CDR2 SYDVKM. Trimming removed 6 bases from V and 2 bases from J, with 17 bases in between. This chain's CDR3 is CASSLRGLDTYEQYV. CDR3 DNA sequence: TGTGCCAGCAGCCTCAGGGGTCTTGATACCTACGAGCAGTACGTC.

Comments on this clone: This sample also contains other DNA sequences that code for the same CDR3. This chain joins TRBV7-2 and TRBJ2-7; D not certain. In germline, CDR1 is SGHTA, CDR2 FQGNSA. There are 13 residues in the CDR3. Trimming took off 2 bases at V and 3 bases at J, with 8 bases between the two ends. The CDR3 protein is CASSLNTGYEQYF. The CDR3 nucleotides are TGTGCCAGCAGCTTAAATACTGGCTACGAGCAGTACTTC.

V gene TRBV7-2 combines with J gene TRBJ2-7, with 8 bases aligning to TRBD2. Per germline, CDR1 SGHTA and CDR2 FQGNSA. The CDR3 has 14 amino acids. After removal of 5 bases from V and 4 bases from J, the junction contained 7 bases not matched to a gene. CDR3 region: CASSLGSGRYEQYF. The CDR3 DNA reads as TGTGCCAGCAGCCTTGGGAGCGGGAGATACGAGCAGTACTTC.

The CDR3 nucleotides read TGTGCCAGCAGTGAAGCGCTCGGGATGCCAGGGGACACTGAAGCTTTCTTT. Translated, it gives CASSEALGMPGDTEAFF. The chain links TRBV6-1 to TRBJ1-1, with D possibly TRBD1 on 6 matching bases. Trimming cost V 0 bases and J 3 bases, with 17 bases left between them. The length of the CDR3 is 17 residues. Looked up from germline, CDR1 is MNHNS and CDR2 is SASEGT.

This clone turned up a few times. The V gene is TRBV7-6, the J gene TRBJ2-7; TRBD2 might be the D (6 bases). V was cut by 2 bases and J by 4 bases, with 9 bases left in between. Germline CDR1 is SGHVS and CDR2 is FNYEAQ. The CDR3 totals 13 residues. CDR3 amino acids: CASSLLRGYEQYV. CDR3 nucleotides: TGTGCCAGCAGCTTATTACGGGGGTACGAGCAGTACGTC.

The genes are TRBV27 and TRBJ1-2, with D perhaps matching TRBD1 (6 bases). V was shortened by 2 bases and J by 4 bases, with 11 bases between the two germline ends. Germline V CDR1 and CDR2: MNHEY, SMNVEV (reference sequence). The CDR3 runs to 14 residues. Here the CDR3 reads CASSLQGQGYGYTF. Written as DNA, the CDR3 is TGTGCCAGCAGTTTACAGGGGCAAGGCTATGGCTACACCTTC.

The chain joins TRBV27 to TRBJ2-7, with unresolved D. The CDR3 length is 13 residues. V lost 5 bases to trimming and J lost 8 bases, with 16 bases between them. The germline V gene has CDR1 MNHEY and CDR2 SMNVEV (reference sequence). The CDR3 protein is CASSPPSLLKQYF. The CDR3 DNA reads as TGTGCCAGCAGTCCCCCCTCGCTACTCAAGCAGTACTTC.